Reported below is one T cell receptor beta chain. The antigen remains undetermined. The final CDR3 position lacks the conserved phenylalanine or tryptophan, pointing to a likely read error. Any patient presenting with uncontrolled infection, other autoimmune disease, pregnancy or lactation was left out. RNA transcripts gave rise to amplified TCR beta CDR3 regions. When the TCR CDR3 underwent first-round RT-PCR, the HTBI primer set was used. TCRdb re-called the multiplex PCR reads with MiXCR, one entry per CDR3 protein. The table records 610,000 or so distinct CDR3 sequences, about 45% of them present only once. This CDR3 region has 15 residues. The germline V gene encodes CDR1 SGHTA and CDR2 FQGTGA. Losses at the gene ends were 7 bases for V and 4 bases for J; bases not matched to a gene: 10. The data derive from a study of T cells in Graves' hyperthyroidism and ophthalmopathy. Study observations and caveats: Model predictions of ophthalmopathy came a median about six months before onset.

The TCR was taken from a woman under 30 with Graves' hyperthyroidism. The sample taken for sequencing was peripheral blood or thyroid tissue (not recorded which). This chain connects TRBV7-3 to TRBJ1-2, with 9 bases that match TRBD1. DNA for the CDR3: TGTGCCAGCAACTCCGCCGGGACAGGGATCTATGGCTACACCCTC. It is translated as CASNSAGTGIYGYTL.